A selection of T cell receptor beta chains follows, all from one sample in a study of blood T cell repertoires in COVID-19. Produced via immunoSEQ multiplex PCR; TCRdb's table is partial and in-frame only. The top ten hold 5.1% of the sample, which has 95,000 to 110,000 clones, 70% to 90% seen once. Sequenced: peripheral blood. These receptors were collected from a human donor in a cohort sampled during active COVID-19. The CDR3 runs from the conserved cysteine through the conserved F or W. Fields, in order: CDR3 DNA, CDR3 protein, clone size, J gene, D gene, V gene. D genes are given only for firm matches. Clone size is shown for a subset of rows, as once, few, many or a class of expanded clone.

cdr3_nt: TGTGCCAGCAGCTTTTATCGGGGGAGCTCTGGAAACACCATATATTTT
cdr3_aa: CASSFYRGSSGNTIYF
clone_size: few
j_call: TRBJ1-3
d_call: .
v_call: TRBV5-6

cdr3_nt: TGTGCCAGCAGCTACCGGACTAGCGGCCTCGCTGAGCAGTTCTTC
cdr3_aa: CASSYRTSGLAEQFF
clone_size: .
j_call: TRBJ2-1
d_call: TRBD2
v_call: TRBV5-4

cdr3_nt: TGCGCCAGCAGCCTGGGGCTTCCGGATACGCAGTATTTT
cdr3_aa: CASSLGLPDTQYF
clone_size: .
j_call: TRBJ2-3
d_call: .
v_call: TRBV5-1

cdr3_nt: TGTGCCACCAGTGCGGCGGGAGCCGGATACAATGAGCAGTTCTTC
cdr3_aa: CATSAAGAGYNEQFF
clone_size: .
j_call: TRBJ2-1
d_call: TRBD2
v_call: TRBV24-1

cdr3_nt: TGTGCCAGCAGCTTAGCACAGGGCATGAACACTGAAGCTTTCTTT
cdr3_aa: CASSLAQGMNTEAFF
clone_size: .
j_call: TRBJ1-1
d_call: .
v_call: TRBV7-6

cdr3_nt: TGTGCCAGCAGCCCCGGGACCGGGGAGCTGTTTTTT
cdr3_aa: CASSPGTGELFF
clone_size: .
j_call: TRBJ2-2
d_call: .
v_call: TRBV7-3

cdr3_nt: TGTGCCAGCAGTTACGTTAGCGGGGGACCAAATGAGCAGTTCTTC
cdr3_aa: CASSYVSGGPNEQFF
clone_size: .
j_call: TRBJ2-1
d_call: TRBD2
v_call: TRBV6-5

cdr3_nt: TGTGCCAGCAGCCTCAGGCTAGCGGACACAGATACGCAGTATTTT
cdr3_aa: CASSLRLADTDTQYF
clone_size: .
j_call: TRBJ2-3
d_call: TRBD2
v_call: TRBV14

cdr3_nt: TGTGCCAGCAGCTCACAAACTAATCACGAGCAGTACTTC
cdr3_aa: CASSSQTNHEQYF
clone_size: .
j_call: TRBJ2-7
d_call: .
v_call: TRBV14

cdr3_nt: TGTGCCAGCAGGACAGGGATTGAGACCCAGTACTTC
cdr3_aa: CASRTGIETQYF
clone_size: .
j_call: TRBJ2-5
d_call: TRBD1
v_call: TRBV6-5

cdr3_nt: TGTGCCAGCAGAGAACGCCAAAGCCAATCCTCCTACGAGCAGTACTTC
cdr3_aa: CASRERQSQSSYEQYF
clone_size: .
j_call: TRBJ2-7
d_call: .
v_call: TRBV2

cdr3_nt: TGTGCCAGTAGTATTTCGGTAGCGATGATAGCCAAAAACATTCAGTACTTC
cdr3_aa: CASSISVAMIAKNIQYF
clone_size: few
j_call: TRBJ2-4
d_call: .
v_call: TRBV19

cdr3_nt: TGTGCTAGTGGTTTGGTACGGACAGGTGCGGTCCTCTATAATTCACCCCTCCACTTT
cdr3_aa: CASGLVRTGAVLYNSPLHF
clone_size: .
j_call: TRBJ1-6
d_call: TRBD1
v_call: TRBV12-5

cdr3_nt: TGTGCCAGCAGCCAGGGAGGGGAGACCATATATTTT
cdr3_aa: CASSQGGETIYF
clone_size: few
j_call: TRBJ1-3
d_call: .
v_call: TRBV11-3

cdr3_nt: TGTGCCAGCAGCTCTACAGCGTCCGCGGGTGAAAAACTGTTTTTT
cdr3_aa: CASSSTASAGEKLFF
clone_size: .
j_call: TRBJ1-4
d_call: .
v_call: TRBV9

cdr3_nt: TGTGCCAGCTCACCACGTACGGGGGAAGCTTTCTTT
cdr3_aa: CASSPRTGEAFF
clone_size: .
j_call: TRBJ1-1
d_call: .
v_call: TRBV18

cdr3_nt: TGTGCCAGCACCTACCGAGACAGATTCTCCTACGAGCAGTACTTC
cdr3_aa: CASTYRDRFSYEQYF
clone_size: .
j_call: TRBJ2-7
d_call: .
v_call: TRBV6-5

cdr3_nt: TGTGCCTGGAGTGTGCAGGGTAATCAGCCCCAGCATTTT
cdr3_aa: CAWSVQGNQPQHF
clone_size: few
j_call: TRBJ1-5
d_call: .
v_call: TRBV30

cdr3_nt: TGTGCCAGCAGTAGGGGGGGGCGAAGCAATCAGCCCCAGCATTTT
cdr3_aa: CASSRGGRSNQPQHF
clone_size: once
j_call: TRBJ1-5
d_call: .
v_call: TRBV28

cdr3_nt: TGTGCCAGCAGCTTAGGACATACCACAGATACGCAGTATTTT
cdr3_aa: CASSLGHTTDTQYF
clone_size: .
j_call: TRBJ2-3
d_call: .
v_call: TRBV7-9

cdr3_nt: TGCGCCAGTAGGCCTTTAGGCGGGAGGTACAATGAGCAGTTCTTC
cdr3_aa: CASRPLGGRYNEQFF
clone_size: .
j_call: TRBJ2-1
d_call: TRBD2
v_call: TRBV4-1

cdr3_nt: TGTGCCAGCTCACCTCCGGGACAGGGGGCTTGGAGCAATCAGCCCCAGCATTTT
cdr3_aa: CASSPPGQGAWSNQPQHF
clone_size: .
j_call: TRBJ1-5
d_call: TRBD1
v_call: TRBV18

cdr3_nt: TGCGCCAGCAGCTTGGTTAGGGGTCAGGACGAGCAGTACTTC
cdr3_aa: CASSLVRGQDEQYF
clone_size: .
j_call: TRBJ2-7
d_call: .
v_call: TRBV5-1

cdr3_nt: TGCGCCAGCAGCCCCACCGACTTGACAGGGGGCTATGGCTACACCTTC
cdr3_aa: CASSPTDLTGGYGYTF
clone_size: .
j_call: TRBJ1-2
d_call: TRBD1
v_call: TRBV5-1

cdr3_nt: TGCGCCAGCACCCCGCCCCAGTTTGAGGCGGATACGCAGTATTTT
cdr3_aa: CASTPPQFEADTQYF
clone_size: .
j_call: TRBJ2-3
d_call: .
v_call: TRBV5-1